These T cell receptor beta chains were read from a single sample in a study of brain T cells in children with intractable seizures. The assay was immunoSEQ multiplex PCR, and TCRdb's table has in-frame clones only and misses some. The table includes tens of thousands of clones, under 95% detected once. This sample comprised peripheral blood, obtained at surgery. The source is a boy under two years old with tuberous sclerosis and intractable seizures. Each CDR3 is given with its conserved first and last residue. The D gene is left open where the match is weak. Size values are once, few and many counts, or a class for expanded clones, and some rows have none.

TRBV27	.	16	.	TRBJ1-2	TGTGCCAGCAGTCCCCAGACACAGGGAGCTAACTATGGCTACACCTTC	CASSPQTQGANYGYTF
TRBV5-6	TRBD2	17	.	TRBJ2-7	TGTGCCAGCAGCTTCGGAGGGTCCGGGACTATTAGCCACGAGCAGTACTTC	CASSFGGSGTISHEQYF
TRBV6-4	TRBD1	16	.	TRBJ1-2	TGTGCCAGCAGCCAACAATACCGGGACAGGGGGAACGCCTACACCTTC	CASSQQYRDRGNAYTF
TRBV6-6	.	12	once	TRBJ1-2	TGTGCCACGACCCCCTCAGCAAAGGGCTACACCTTC	CATTPSAKGYTF
TRBV19	.	14	.	TRBJ2-2	TGTGCCGGGAAACGGGGGTGGGGCACCGGGGAGCTGTTTTTT	CAGKRGWGTGELFF
TRBV4-1	TRBD1	12	.	TRBJ2-7	TGCGCCAGCAGCCGGACAGGGGGCGAGCAGTACTTC	CASSRTGGEQYF
TRBV5-8	.	13	.	TRBJ1-1	TGTGCCAGCACCAACCAGGTGAAGGGTGAAGCTTTCTTT	CASTNQVKGEAFF
TRBV6-1	TRBD2	15	.	TRBJ2-7	TGTGCCAGCAGTGAATTATATGGGGGGGGGTACGAGCAGTACTTC	CASSELYGGGYEQYF
TRBV11-2	TRBD2	15	.	TRBJ2-7	TGTGCCAGCAGCTTCCTAGCGGGAAGCCTCTACGAGCAGTACTTC	CASSFLAGSLYEQYF
TRBV9	.	13	once	TRBJ1-1	TGTGCCAGCAGCGTCGGGACGAACACTGAAGCTTTCTTT	CASSVGTNTEAFF
TRBV5-1	TRBD1	14	.	TRBJ1-1	TGCGCCAGCAGGGCAGGGGGCCCGAACACTGAAGCTTTCTTT	CASRAGGPNTEAFF
TRBV19	TRBD2	17	.	TRBJ2-7	TGTGCCAGTAGTGAAATAGCGGGAGGGCAAAGCTCCTACGAGCAGTACTTC	CASSEIAGGQSSYEQYF
TRBV10-2	TRBD2	14	once	TRBJ2-7	TGCGCCAGCAAAAATAGCGGGAGTGGCTACGAGCAGTACTTC	CASKNSGSGYEQYF
TRBV2	TRBD2	15	.	TRBJ2-7	TGTGCCAGCAAGGGGGAGGCGGGAGGCGACAGAGAGCAGTACTTC	CASKGEAGGDREQYF
TRBV6-5	.	12	.	TRBJ2-7	TGTGCCAGCACTACAGGGTACTACGAGCAGTACTTC	CASTTGYYEQYF
TRBV9	.	15	.	TRBJ1-3	TGTGCCAGCAGCCCTCTGCGAATCTCTGGAAACACCATATATTTT	CASSPLRISGNTIYF
TRBV7-9	TRBD1	16	.	TRBJ1-2	TGTGCCAGCAGCTTAGAAGCAGGACAGGGGAGCTATGGCTACACCTTC	CASSLEAGQGSYGYTF
TRBV7-2	TRBD2	15	.	TRBJ2-7	TGTGCCAGCAGCTCAACTAGCGGGGGGACCTACGAGCAGTACTTC	CASSSTSGGTYEQYF
TRBV9	.	13	.	TRBJ2-7	TGTGCCAGCAGCGTGATTTGGCAGGACGAGCAGTACTTC	CASSVIWQDEQYF
TRBV6-5	.	15	.	TRBJ2-1	TGTGCCAGCAGTACTGGGACTTCCTCCTACAATGAGCAGTTCTTC	CASSTGTSSYNEQFF
TRBV18	TRBD2	19	.	TRBJ2-3	TGTGCCAGCTCACCGGAGAGGGGACTAGCGGGGGGGCCGACAGATACGCAGTATTTT	CASSPERGLAGGPTDTQYF
TRBV7-3	.	13	.	TRBJ1-6	TGTGCCAGCAGCTTAGATGTTAAGTCACCCCTCCACTTT	CASSLDVKSPLHF
TRBV19	.	13	.	TRBJ1-2	TGTGCCAGTAGTATACCCGGGAACTATGGCTACACCTTC	CASSIPGNYGYTF
TRBV6-5	.	14	once	TRBJ1-1	TGTGCCACCGGACCACAGGGTTTGGGCACTGAAGCTTTCTTT	CATGPQGLGTEAFF
TRBV27	.	14	once	TRBJ1-3	TGTGCCAGCAGTCTTCAGGGGACTGGAAACACCATATATTTT	CASSLQGTGNTIYF
TRBV30	.	13	.	TRBJ1-2	TGTGCCTGGAGTGGCTGGGCTAACTATGGCTACACCTTC	CAWSGWANYGYTF
TRBV2	.	13	.	TRBJ1-2	TGTGCCAGCGGAGAACTTTTCGTCGGGGGCTACACCTTC	CASGELFVGGYTF
TRBV6-5	.	13	few	TRBJ1-1	TGTGCCAGCAGTCTCACCGGGGGGTGGTGGGTTTTCTTT	CASSLTGGWWVFF
TRBV10-3	.	14	.	TRBJ1-5	TGTGCCATCAGTGAGTCGGACACAGCCCAGCCCCAGCATTTT	CAISESDTAQPQHF
TRBV19	.	11	.	TRBJ2-7	TGTGCCACCCACCTTCGGCACGAGCAGTACTTC	CATHLRHEQYF
TRBV7-3	TRBD2	14	.	TRBJ2-1	TGTGCCAGCAGCTCTAGCGGGGGCTACAATGAGCAGTTCTTC	CASSSSGGYNEQFF
TRBV5-1	.	15	.	TRBJ1-1	TGCGCCAGCAGCTTGGAACAGGACCTGAACACTGAAGCTTTCTTT	CASSLEQDLNTEAFF
TRBV4-1	.	17	.	TRBJ1-2	TGCGCCAGCAGCCAAATATCCAGTAGCCAAGGCCCCTATGGCTACACCTTC	CASSQISSSQGPYGYTF
TRBV3-1/TRBV3-2	.	14	.	TRBJ1-5	TGTGCCAGCAGCCCCTTGATCAGCAATCAGCCCCAGCATTTT	CASSPLISNQPQHF
TRBV27	TRBD1	16	.	TRBJ2-2	TGTGCCAGCAGGGACCTCGGACAGGGGAGGGCCGGGGAGCTGTTTTTT	CASRDLGQGRAGELFF
TRBV30	.	17	.	TRBJ2-3	TGTGCCTGGAGTGTACTGGGGGCCTGGTCCCTAACAGATACGCAGTATTTT	CAWSVLGAWSLTDTQYF
TRBV12-3/TRBV12-4	.	13	once	TRBJ2-7	TGTGCCAGCAGTCCTGGGACGGCCTACGAGCAGTACTTC	CASSPGTAYEQYF
TRBV30	TRBD1	13	once	TRBJ1-5	TGTGCCTGGAGGGGACAGGGAAATCAGCCCCAGCATTTT	CAWRGQGNQPQHF
TRBV6-5	TRBD1	14	once	TRBJ2-7	TGTGCCAGCTCCCTCCGGGACAGAGCCTACGAGCAGTACTTC	CASSLRDRAYEQYF
TRBV4-1	.	11	.	TRBJ1-2	TGCGCCAGCAGCCAGGGCGACAAGCACACCTTC	CASSQGDKHTF
TRBV11-2	TRBD2	12	.	TRBJ2-7	TGTGCCAGCAGCTTAGAACTAGCGCAGCAGTACTTC	CASSLELAQQYF
TRBV7-3	.	15	.	TRBJ2-1	TGTGCCAGCAGCTTCTCAGGGGGAGGCTACAATGAGCAGTTCTTC	CASSFSGGGYNEQFF
TRBV6-5	.	15	once	TRBJ1-2	TGTGCCAGCAGTTACTCAGCTGGAGCTAACTATGGCTACACCTTC	CASSYSAGANYGYTF
TRBV12-3/TRBV12-4	.	13	few	TRBJ1-5	TGTGCCAGCAGCCCGACGGGCAATCAGCCCCAGCATTTT	CASSPTGNQPQHF
TRBV14	.	13	once	TRBJ2-7	TGTGCCAGCAGCCAAGGAATGACCTACGAGCAGTACTTC	CASSQGMTYEQYF
TRBV11-2	TRBD2	13	once	TRBJ2-7	TGTGCCAGCAGCTCAACTAGCGTGACCGAGCAGTACTTC	CASSSTSVTEQYF
TRBV21-1	.	14	.	TRBJ1-2	TGTGCCAGCAGCAAGGACAGGGGATCAGATGGCTACACCTTC	CASSKDRGSDGYTF
TRBV20-1	.	16	.	TRBJ1-2	TGCAGTGCTAGTCCTCGGGGGCACCCTTCTAACTATGGCTACACCTTC	CSASPRGHPSNYGYTF
TRBV19	.	14	.	TRBJ1-5	TGTGCCAGTAGTATTGTACAGAGTAATCAGCCCCAGCATTTT	CASSIVQSNQPQHF
TRBV20-1	TRBD2	14	.	TRBJ2-1	TGCAGTGCTAGTCCTAGCGGGGTGCCCGATGAGCAGTTCTTC	CSASPSGVPDEQFF
TRBV3-1/TRBV3-2	TRBD1	16	.	TRBJ2-7	TGTGCCAGCAGCCAGCAAGCCGGGACAGGGACCTACGAGCAGTACTTC	CASSQQAGTGTYEQYF
TRBV5-1	.	12	.	TRBJ2-7	TGCGCCAGCAGCATCGACAGGTTCGAGCAGTACTTC	CASSIDRFEQYF
TRBV27	.	14	.	TRBJ2-7	TGTGCCAGCATGGCGGACTGGAGCTCCTACGAGCAGTACTTC	CASMADWSSYEQYF
TRBV12-3/TRBV12-4	.	13	.	TRBJ2-7	TGTGCCAGCAGTTGGACAAACTCCTACGAGCAGTACTTC	CASSWTNSYEQYF
TRBV29-1	TRBD1	15	once	TRBJ2-2	TGCAGCGTTAACCGGGACAGGGTTTTGGGCGGGGAGCTGTTTTTT	CSVNRDRVLGGELFF
TRBV10-3	.	17	.	TRBJ1-2	TGTGCCATCAGTGAGTCGATATCTTGGGGGCAAGGCTATGGCTACACCTTC	CAISESISWGQGYGYTF
TRBV6-5	.	14	.	TRBJ1-5	TGTGCCAGCAGTTACGCTCCGGGCAATCAGCCCCAGCATTTT	CASSYAPGNQPQHF
TRBV12-3/TRBV12-4	TRBD1	13	.	TRBJ1-1	TGTGCCAGCAGTTTAGGGGACAGCTCAAAAGCTTTCTTT	CASSLGDSSKAFF
TRBV7-3	.	13	few	TRBJ1-6	TGTGCCAGCAGCTTAACGAAGGGTTCACCCCTCCACTTT	CASSLTKGSPLHF
TRBV4-1	TRBD1	15	.	TRBJ1-2	TGCGCCAGCAGCCGAGGGACAGGGGGCAACTATGGCTACACCTTC	CASSRGTGGNYGYTF